This is a list of T cell receptor beta chains from one sample in a study of monozygotic twins with inflammatory bowel disease. TCRdb reworked the 5' RACE reads into one entry per CDR3 protein, no DNA. This sample's table reports approximately 400,000 distinct CDR3 sequences. Sequencing was done on a sample of blood. The receptors shown here come from a human donor with ulcerative colitis or Crohn's disease, or a healthy co-twin of an affected twin (not recorded which). The CDR3 runs from the conserved cysteine through the conserved F or W. Fields, in order: V gene, J gene, CDR3 length, CDR3 protein.

V: TRBV5-6; J: TRBJ1-4; length: 13; CDR3: CASSKTGGEKLFF
V: TRBV5-1; J: TRBJ2-5; length: 12; CDR3: CASSATEETQYF
V: TRBV27; J: TRBJ1-1; length: 12; CDR3: CASSLRGGYAFF
V: TRBV7-9; J: TRBJ2-3; length: 12; CDR3: CAAKAESDTQYF
V: TRBV20-1; J: TRBJ2-1; length: 11; CDR3: CSARLINEQFF
V: TRBV5-1; J: TRBJ1-1; length: 15; CDR3: CASSLEARKGTEAFF
V: TRBV11-1; J: TRBJ2-1; length: 16; CDR3: CASSLGKIAGVDEQFF
V: TRBV12-3/TRBV12-4; J: TRBJ2-1; length: 12; CDR3: CASSSIANEQFF
V: TRBV10-3; J: TRBJ2-5; length: 13; CDR3: CAISTWAEETQYF
V: TRBV12-3/TRBV12-4; J: TRBJ1-2; length: 12; CDR3: CASPGTVVGYTF
V: TRBV28; J: TRBJ1-5; length: 12; CDR3: CASSGVGQPQHF
V: TRBV5-4; J: TRBJ2-5; length: 14; CDR3: CASTVAGGGETQYF
V: TRBV5-1; J: TRBJ1-1; length: 15; CDR3: CASSFGGSMNTEAFF
V: TRBV7-8; J: TRBJ2-2; length: 17; CDR3: CASSPWSGGIDTGELFF
V: TRBV19; J: TRBJ2-1; length: 15; CDR3: CASSPREGGYNEQFF
V: TRBV11-2; J: TRBJ1-2; length: 13; CDR3: CASSSPGVYGYTF
V: TRBV4-1; J: TRBJ1-2; length: 15; CDR3: CASSHRQGLLYGYTF
V: TRBV5-5; J: TRBJ2-7; length: 16; CDR3: CASSQLTGLKIYEQYF
V: TRBV6-2/TRBV6-3; J: TRBJ1-3; length: 20; CDR3: CASSPTRLDRVGRSGNTIYF
V: TRBV15; J: TRBJ1-1; length: 13; CDR3: CATSPMGGTEAFF
V: TRBV30; J: TRBJ1-1; length: 16; CDR3: CAWTIVQGAWYTEAFF
V: TRBV12-3/TRBV12-4; J: TRBJ1-5; length: 14; CDR3: CASSFTGGNQPQHF
V: TRBV15; J: TRBJ1-2; length: 15; CDR3: CATSREVLGRDGYTF
V: TRBV12-3/TRBV12-4; J: TRBJ2-7; length: 14; CDR3: CATSAEDAWWEQYF
V: TRBV24-1; J: TRBJ2-1; length: 13; CDR3: CATSEIWNNEQFF
V: TRBV10-3; J: TRBJ2-1; length: 13; CDR3: CAISGGLHNEQFF
V: TRBV3-1; J: TRBJ1-6; length: 13; CDR3: CASKSSYNSPLHF
V: TRBV20-1; J: TRBJ2-1; length: 15; CDR3: CSAFGQGSSYNEQFF
V: TRBV5-4; J: TRBJ1-5; length: 15; CDR3: CASSSGGDPNQPQHF
V: TRBV6-5; J: TRBJ1-5; length: 12; CDR3: CASKARNQPQHF
V: TRBV27; J: TRBJ2-7; length: 15; CDR3: CASSLQAGGDYEQYF
V: TRBV7-9; J: TRBJ2-1; length: 15; CDR3: CASSFSGPPLNEQFF
V: TRBV7-3; J: TRBJ2-1; length: 16; CDR3: CASSLTGQDSYNEQFF
V: TRBV7-7; J: TRBJ2-1; length: 14; CDR3: CASSASLPNNEQFF
V: TRBV7-9; J: TRBJ1-4; length: 14; CDR3: CASSFRQGREKLFF
V: TRBV5-1; J: TRBJ1-1; length: 14; CDR3: CASSLDPGRTEAFF
V: TRBV12-3/TRBV12-4; J: TRBJ2-1; length: 15; CDR3: CASSAPSGSGSEQFF
V: TRBV5-1; J: TRBJ1-2; length: 13; CDR3: CASSLETNYGYTF
V: TRBV11-2; J: TRBJ2-3; length: 15; CDR3: CASSLDRVKLWTQYF
V: TRBV6-2/TRBV6-3; J: TRBJ1-1; length: 16; CDR3: CASSYSRGGLDTEAFF
V: TRBV2; J: TRBJ1-3; length: 17; CDR3: CASSTPGRINSGNTIYF
V: TRBV18; J: TRBJ1-3; length: 13; CDR3: CASSPGSGNTVYF
V: TRBV12-3/TRBV12-4; J: TRBJ2-7; length: 15; CDR3: CASSQQGGPVYEQYF
V: TRBV20-1; J: TRBJ2-7; length: 15; CDR3: CSAVPSTGIDYEQYF
V: TRBV15; J: TRBJ1-1; length: 15; CDR3: CATSRAATGGWRAFF
V: TRBV6-5; J: TRBJ2-3; length: 12; CDR3: CASRRGTDTQYF
V: TRBV5-1; J: TRBJ2-3; length: 16; CDR3: CASSSGTRIFTDTQYF
V: TRBV2; J: TRBJ2-3; length: 13; CDR3: CASIPGRRDTQYF
V: TRBV15; J: TRBJ2-7; length: 11; CDR3: CATRRDDEQYF
V: TRBV5-1; J: TRBJ2-2; length: 17; CDR3: CASRQKPGGANTGELFF
V: TRBV16; J: TRBJ2-1; length: 16; CDR3: CASSQSPSGGYNEQFF
V: TRBV5-5; J: TRBJ2-7; length: 15; CDR3: CASSLEGSAIYEQYF
V: TRBV27; J: TRBJ2-2; length: 17; CDR3: CASSLLGRHLNTGELFF
V: TRBV29-1; J: TRBJ2-1; length: 13; CDR3: CSVEPAGGNEQFF
V: TRBV27; J: TRBJ2-2; length: 15; CDR3: CASSLPGHNTGELFF
V: TRBV7-8; J: TRBJ2-3; length: 14; CDR3: CASSPRTPTDTQYF
V: TRBV19; J: TRBJ2-7; length: 15; CDR3: CASSIIGTGGYEQYF